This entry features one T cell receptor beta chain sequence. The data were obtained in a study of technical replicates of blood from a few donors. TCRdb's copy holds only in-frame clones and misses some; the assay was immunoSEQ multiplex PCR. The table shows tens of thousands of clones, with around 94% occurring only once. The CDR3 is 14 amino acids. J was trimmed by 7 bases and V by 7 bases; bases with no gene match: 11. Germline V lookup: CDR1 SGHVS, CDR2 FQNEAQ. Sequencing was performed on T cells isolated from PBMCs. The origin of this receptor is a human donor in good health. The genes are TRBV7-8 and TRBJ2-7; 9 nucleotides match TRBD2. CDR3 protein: CASNLAGEGGEQYF. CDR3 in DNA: TGTGCCAGCAATTTAGCGGGAGAAGGTGGGGAGCAGTACTTC.